These T cell receptor beta chains were read from a single sample in a study of T cell repertoires in cytomegalovirus infection. One entry per CDR3 protein results from TCRdb running MiXCR on the reads. The sample yields tens of thousands of distinct CDR3 sequences, roughly 44% seen once. These receptors' antigens are unknown. Sample: CD8+ T cells from cultured PBMCs, taken from culture after CMV antigen stimulation. The receptors were gathered from a human donor in good health (CMV status not recorded). Some clones in this sample may be carry-over from other donors' samples. The CDR3 runs from the conserved cysteine through the conserved F or W. The D gene is left open where the match is weak. Clone size is given for some rows only: seen once, a few or many times, or a class if the clone is expanded.

>-|TRBJ1-5|-|TRBV28
CASSLLQGSNQPQHF
TGTGCCAGCAGTTTATTACAGGGAAGCAATCAGCCCCAGCATTTT
>-|TRBJ1-5|few|TRBV6-5
CASSYSGQFNQPQHF
TGTGCCAGCAGTTACTCGGGACAATTCAATCAGCCCCAGCATTTT
>TRBD1|TRBJ2-7|few|TRBV7-2
CASSLAFPGQGAPNEQYF
TGTGCCAGCAGCTTAGCATTTCCGGGACAGGGGGCCCCTAACGAGCAGTACTTC
>TRBD1|TRBJ1-1|-|TRBV4-1
CASSLDRVLNTEAFF
TGCGCCAGCAGCCTTGACAGGGTCCTGAACACTGAAGCTTTCTTT
>-|TRBJ2-4|-|TRBV7-3
CASSLNRGQLAKNIQYF
TGTGCCAGCAGCTTGAACCGGGGGCAACTAGCCAAAAACATTCAGTACTTC
>-|TRBJ2-5|-|TRBV7-9
CASSLEGRGETQYF
TGTGCCAGCAGCTTAGAAGGCCGCGGCGAGACCCAGTACTTC
>TRBD1|TRBJ2-5|few|TRBV12-5
CASGLRQGARETQYF
TGTGCTAGTGGTTTGAGGCAGGGGGCCAGAGAGACCCAGTACTTC
>-|TRBJ2-6|-|TRBV15
CATSRAIADLSGANVLTF
TGTGCCACCAGCAGAGCGATAGCGGATCTCTCTGGGGCCAACGTCCTGACTTTC
>TRBD1|TRBJ1-2|-|TRBV27
CASSSIRQGTGGYTF
TGTGCCAGCAGTTCAATAAGACAGGGAACAGGCGGCTACACCTTC
>-|TRBJ2-2|-|TRBV12-3/TRBV12-4
CASRSGGELFF
TGTGCCAGCAGGTCCGGGGGGGAGCTGTTTTTT
>-|TRBJ1-1|-|TRBV6-5
CASSYAPGPNTEAFF
TGTGCCAGCAGTTACGCCCCAGGACCGAACACTGAAGCTTTCTTT
>-|TRBJ2-3|-|TRBV7-6
CASSLDVGSTDTQYF
TGTGCCAGCAGCCTGGACGTTGGAAGCACAGATACGCAGTATTTT
>-|TRBJ1-5|-|TRBV11-2
CASSRDGNSNQPQHF
TGTGCCAGCAGCCGGGACGGCAATAGCAATCAGCCCCAGCATTTT
>-|TRBJ2-1|once|TRBV7-4
CASSVEVAYNEQFF
TGTGCCAGCAGCGTCGAGGTGGCCTACAATGAGCAGTTCTTC
>-|TRBJ1-2|-|TRBV10-3
CAISESGRYYGYTF
TGTGCCATCAGTGAGTCAGGGAGGTACTATGGCTACACCTTC
>-|TRBJ2-7|few|TRBV6-5
CASSYAEGYEQYF
TGTGCCAGCAGTTACGCAGAGGGCTACGAGCAGTACTTC
>-|TRBJ1-1|-|TRBV28
CASKVGFGTEAFF
TGTGCCAGCAAGGTGGGCTTTGGCACTGAAGCTTTCTTT
>TRBD1|TRBJ2-7|many|TRBV9
CASSATGGGGYEQYF
TGTGCCAGCAGCGCCACAGGGGGCGGCGGATACGAGCAGTACTTC
>-|TRBJ2-3|-|TRBV28
CASSLPPAGGTDTQYF
TGTGCCAGCAGTCTTCCCCCAGCAGGAGGGACAGATACGCAGTATTTT
>-|TRBJ2-7|-|TRBV12-3/TRBV12-4
CASSPTPQGVRIF
TGTGCCAGCAGTCCAACCCCCCAGGGAGTACGGATCTTC
>TRBD2|TRBJ2-7|few|TRBV7-8
CASSFGTSVSSYEQYF
TGTGCCAGCAGCTTCGGGACTAGCGTAAGCTCCTACGAGCAGTACTTC
>TRBD2|TRBJ2-3|-|TRBV7-4
CASSLKLTWGGDTQYF
TGTGCCAGCAGCTTAAAACTCACCTGGGGGGGAGATACGCAGTATTTT
>TRBD1|TRBJ1-2|-|TRBV12-3/TRBV12-4
CASSLRDRGNYGYTF
TGTGCCAGCAGCCTCCGGGACAGGGGCAACTATGGCTACACCTTC
>-|TRBJ1-3|-|TRBV6-5
CASSPTGFSGNTIYF
TGTGCCAGCAGTCCCACAGGTTTCTCTGGAAACACCATATATTTT
>-|TRBJ1-1|few|TRBV12-3/TRBV12-4
CASSFYNTEAFF
TGTGCCAGCAGTTTCTACAACACTGAAGCTTTCTTT
>-|TRBJ1-5|-|TRBV2
CASGDYSNQPQHF
TGTGCCAGCGGGGATTATAGCAATCAGCCCCAGCATTTT
>-|TRBJ2-3|-|TRBV7-3
CASSPKTAVPDTQYF
TGTGCCAGCAGCCCAAAGACAGCCGTCCCAGATACGCAGTATTTT
>TRBD1|TRBJ1-2|-|TRBV7-3
CASRPPGQTNYGYTF
TGTGCCAGCAGACCCCCGGGACAGACTAACTATGGCTACACCTTC
>-|TRBJ1-1|-|TRBV28
CASSLGQEAFF
TGTGCCAGCAGTTTAGGGCAGGAAGCTTTCTTT
>TRBD2|TRBJ2-7|-|TRBV12-3/TRBV12-4
CASSPSGGADKDEQYF
TGTGCCAGCAGTCCTAGCGGGGGGGCCGACAAGGATGAGCAGTACTTC
>TRBD2|TRBJ2-1|-|TRBV4-2
CASTGDRRTLLAGGLQNEQFF
TGTGCCAGCACCGGGGACAGGAGAACTCTTCTAGCGGGGGGGTTACAAAATGAGCAGTTCTTC
>-|TRBJ2-2|many|TRBV19
CASSPRATRTGELFF
TGTGCCAGTAGTCCGAGAGCGACCCGCACCGGGGAGCTGTTTTTT